A single TCR beta chain is shown here with its context. This clone was observed a single time. What antigen it recognizes has not been identified. No much larger clonotype is one base removed from it; base qualities were not supplied. The immunoSEQ Assay was used to sequence TCRbeta CDR3 regions. After extraction, genomic DNA underwent amplification by bias-controlled multiplex PCR, followed by high-throughput sequencing. The original methods were these. To quantify the absolute abundance of each unique TCRbeta CDR3 region, sequences were collapsed and filtered. Usable DNA was measured by amplifying reference genes present in all nucleated cells, and TCRbeta template counts were normalized to that usable DNA to estimate T cell fraction. Repertoire TCRs were annotated as SARS-CoV-2-specific by exact matching of V gene, CDR3 amino acid sequence and J gene to a known reactive TCR set. The reference SARS-CoV-2 TCR set came from MIRA and was filtered for enrichment in COVID-19-positive ImmuneCODE repertoires, removing public or cross-reactive TCRs. Based on the MIRA antigens, annotated TCRs were further analysed at the level of specific ORF or position within ORF. Breadth was defined as the number of annotated unique rearrangements divided by the total number of unique productive rearrangements, and depth was defined as the summed frequency of the annotated unique rearrangements. Two-sided Wilcoxon rank-sum tests were applied when comparing TCR breadth between groups. Sourced from immuneACCESS, this table was stored by TCRdb with only in-frame sequences that have V and J called. A share of the clones is absent; for the studies checked, an unresolved V gene accounts for under half, and the remainder has no known explanation. V and J calls and clone size are given by that table; D and trimming were obtained from the DNA. In this sample the table shows fewer than 400,000 clones, about 85% of which occur a single time. The ten top clones hold 2% to 2.5% of the sample.

From the germline V gene, CDR1 is MGHRA and CDR2 is YSYEKL. From the cysteine through the phenylalanine, the CDR3 covers 16 amino acids. Only the CDR3 region is kept as DNA, spanning 48 bases read in frame from base 1. V is pared back by 0 bases and J by 3 bases, with 14 bases lying between the germline termini. The data derive from a study of Ad26.COV2.S vaccination and SARS-CoV-2 variants (dated by TCRdb to the early 2020s). In the study overall: Donors in the vaccine arm were drawn from COV1001, a phase I-IIa trial of Ad26.COV2.S in healthy adults that was multicentre, randomized, double-blind and placebo-controlled. Ad26.COV2.S was given intramuscularly at 5x10^10 or 1x10^11 viral particles, as a single shot or as two shots 56 days apart. Trial participants were randomized into five groups of five: low-dose or high-dose Ad26.COV2.S given once or twice, or placebo on both occasions. The specificity and breadth of SARS-CoV-2-reactive T cell receptors after Ad26.COV2.S vaccination were assessed by TCRbeta repertoire sequencing. Investigators did not know the trial group allocation while performing experiments and assessing outcomes. The TCR-sequenced set comprised around 30 samples: approximately 20 Ad26.COV2.S vaccine recipients, 5 placebo recipients and 8 SARS-CoV-2 convalescent individuals. Paper-wide results and their limitations: The study was not powered for comparison of responses between vaccine doses or regimens. Substantial breadth of spike-specific CD8+ and CD4+ T cell responses was reported after vaccination. Comparable non-spike TCR breadth was observed between vaccine and placebo recipients, consistent with only spike being contained in the vaccine. Higher spike-specific TCR breadth was observed in Ad26.COV2.S recipients than in placebo recipients (P = 0.0014). The authors noted that total T cell responses may have been underestimated by the TCR breadth and depth analyses.

This specimen's treatment or condition label, per the study, means: about 20 received Ad26.COV2.S at low or high dose, single or two shots; about five received placebo; per-sample allocation not given. Repertoires of vaccine and placebo recipients were sequenced from samples collected on day 63 after the first injection. Cohort 1b enrolled about two dozen adults aged 18-55 years at a single site in Boston, USA, between 29 July and 7 August 2020. Ad26.COV2.S was a replication-incompetent adenovirus type 26 vector expressing a prefusion-stabilized SARS-CoV-2 spike protein from the original Wuhan strain.

Material: peripheral blood, obtained in a trial of Ad26.COV2.S vaccine versus placebo. The sequence joins TRBV4-1 to TRBJ1-2, with the D segment identity uncertain. This clonotype originated in a person between 18 and 65 years old who received the Ad26.COV2.S COVID-19 vaccine or a placebo. CDR3 sequence: CASSQDPTGRDYGYTF. The DNA is as follows: TGCGCCAGCAGCCAAGACCCAACGGGCCGCGACTATGGCTACACCTTC.